The clone carrying this T cell receptor (beta chain) was picked up many times. The target antigen is unknown. Time point in this sample: newly diagnosed GD, antithyroid drugs for less than 3 months. PBMC-extracted RNA yielded the TCR library. According to the study, TCR beta libraries were built with iRepertoire HTBI primers and CDR3-region Arm-PCR. TCRdb called the multiplex PCR reads again in MiXCR, with one record for every CDR3 protein. The repertoire holds about 540,000 distinct CDR3 sequences, with approximately 13% as singletons. The data stem from a study of regulatory T cells in long-lasting Graves disease. Study-wide points: Researchers reported studying only peripheral blood, not thyroid tissue.

The same sample was also studied in work on T cells in Graves' hyperthyroidism and ophthalmopathy. That paper adds: Patients with uncontrolled infections, other autoimmune diseases, pregnancy or lactation were excluded. Based on clinical symptoms, serum thyroxine and TRAb, thyroid ultrasound and orbital computed tomography, diagnoses were reached.

The sample in question was peripheral blood mononuclear cells (PBMCs), obtained at new diagnosis, from a patient treated with antithyroid drugs. The clonotype comes from a man between 25 and 39 years old with Graves disease.

CDR3 region: CASSYSAGGYDEQFF. The DNA of the CDR3 is TGTGCCAGCAGTTACTCAGCGGGAGGATATGATGAGCAGTTCTTC. The chain joins TRBV6-5 to TRBJ2-1, with 9 bases lining up with TRBD2. CDR3 length: 15 residues. Germline CDR1 and CDR2: MNHEY and SVGAGI. Germline trimming cut 0 bases from V and 8 bases from J; bases unmatched to any gene: 5.